This TCR beta chain was obtained from a study of blood T cell repertoires in COVID-19. For the study at large: COVID-19 samples, acute and convalescent, were from the United States, Italy and Spain.

This CDR3 has 15 amino acids. Germline V CDR1 and CDR2: SGHKS, YYEKEE (reference sequence). With 2 bases removed from V and 2 bases from J, the gap between germline ends came to 11 bases. Original data processing: Reference gene primers were amplified, and this amplification served to estimate nucleated cell counts. Only in-frame clones appear in the TCRdb table, and some are missing; sequencing was by immunoSEQ multiplex PCR. V and J calls and clone size follow that table, whereas D and trimming were derived from the DNA. The sample holds 300,000 to 400,000 clones; 65% to 90% are singletons and the top ten take about 4.2%. Adults between roughly 18 and 89 years of age took part from 24 US areas. This clone was detected once.

The material sequenced was PBMCs or T cells enriched from blood (not recorded which). The V and J genes are TRBV5-5 and TRBJ1-3, with D hard to call. This TCR came from a woman between 40 and 50 years old with acute COVID-19. For the CDR3, the DNA is TGTGCCAGCAGCTTTGCCCCGGGAGCTGGAAACACCATATATTTT. Its protein is CASSFAPGAGNTIYF.